This T cell receptor (beta chain) was sequenced in a study of blood T cells in healthy people across ages. Primed by a sample-barcoded 5' primer and a J-beta primer mix, a second PCR proceeded for 7 to 11 cycles. TCRdb ran MiXCR on the 5' RACE reads and lists one entry per CDR3 protein. The sample yields 700,000 or so distinct CDR3 sequences, roughly two fifths seen once. The TCR originated in an elderly man in good health. The specimen was blood.

For the CDR3, the DNA is TGCAGTGCGCCGGGACTAGCGGGGCACACAGATACGCAGTATTTT. Translation: CSAPGLAGHTDTQYF. The rearrangement joins TRBV20-1 to TRBJ2-3, with 13 bases that match TRBD2. Germline assignment: CDR1 DFQATT and CDR2 SNEGSKA (reference sequence). V gave up 6 bases and J gave up 2 bases; unmatched junction bases: 5. CDR3 length equals 15 residues.